What follows are 8 T cell receptor beta chains derived from one specimen sequenced in a study of PD-1 blockade in classical Hodgkin lymphoma. Data came from immunoSEQ multiplex PCR; TCRdb stores just in-frame clones and leaves some out. The table lists roughly 31,000 clones, roughly 90% of them singletons. This sample's time point: newly diagnosed, previously untreated cHL patient sample. Negative selection with magnetic separation was used to purify CD4+ T cells from thawed PBMCs. The sequenced sample was CD4+ T cells from blood. Every receptor here comes from a human donor with classical Hodgkin lymphoma.

This chain uses TRBV2 with TRBJ2-7; 7 nucleotides match TRBD1. V lost 4 bases and J lost 9; bases outside the gene matches: 12. The CDR3 runs 14 residues. Germline V CDR1 and CDR2: SNHLY, FYNNEI. This CDR3 reads CASSVGGSKGGQYF. DNA of the CDR3: TGTGCCAGCAGTGTAGGGGGCTCTAAGGGCGGGCAGTACTTC. The full variable domain, its missing parts supplied by reference TRBV2 and TRBJ2-7, is EPEVTQTPSHQVTQMGQEVILRCVPISNHLYFYWYRQILGQKVEFLVSFYNNEISEKSEIFDDQFSVERPDGSNFTLKIRSTKLEDSAMYFCASSVGGSKGGQYFGPGTRLTVT.

The chain couples TRBV5-8 to TRBJ2-5, with TRBD2 matching over 7 bases. This CDR3 contains 16 residues. The ends lost 4 bases at V and 4 bases at J; junction bases unmatched: 13. Germline CDR1 is SGHTS and CDR2 is YDEGEE. CDR3 nucleotide sequence: TGTGCCAGCAGCCCGGGGGGAGGGAGTTTTGGAGAGACCCAGTACTTC. This codes for CASSPGGGSFGETQYF. Full variable domain (remainder filled in from reference TRBV5-8 and TRBJ2-5): EAGVTQSPTHLIKTRGQQATLRCSPISGHTSVYWYQQALGLGLQFLLWYDEGEERNRGNFPPRFSGRQFPNYSSELNVNALELEDSALYLCASSPGGGSFGETQYFGPGTRLLVL.

The chain combines TRBV5-1 with TRBJ1-1; D is perhaps TRBD1 (5 bases). CDR3 length equals 14 residues. The V end was cut by 5 bases, the J end by 3 bases, with 14 bases between. CDR1 is SGHRS and CDR2 is YFSETQ in the germline V gene. Here the CDR3 DNA reads TGCGCCAGCAGACCGAGGGGCGGGGACACTGAAGCTTTCTTT. Translated, it gives CASRPRGGDTEAFF.

A single count supports this clone. The chain joins TRBV4-3 to TRBJ2-3; no clear D gene. CDR1 LGHNA and CDR2 YSLEER come from the germline V gene. V lost 1 base, J lost 0 bases, and 11 bases lay in between. This CDR3 spans 16 amino acids. The CDR3 DNA reads TGCGCCAGCAGCCAAGGGTCGATCGGTAGCACAGATACGCAGTATTTT. As protein: CASSQGSIGSTDTQYF.

The chain couples TRBV10-3 to TRBJ2-3; D could derive from TRBD1 or TRBD2 (5 bases each). CDR1 ENHRY and CDR2 SYGVKD come from the germline V gene. The CDR3 totals 13 residues. V was clipped by 10 bases and J by 6 bases, with 17 bases between them. CDR3 nucleotide sequence: TGTGCCACCCGGGACCCCCGTGGGGATACGCAGTATTTT. It specifies CATRDPRGDTQYF.

This chain uses TRBV7-9 with TRBJ2-3; 11 bases are a match to TRBD2. The germline gives CDR1 SEHNR, CDR2 FQNEAQ (reference sequence). Trimming took 5 bases from V and 2 from J; bases not matched to a gene: 3. This CDR3 has 15 amino acids. The CDR3, as DNA: TGTGCCAGCAGCCGACTAGCGGGGATCACAGATACGCAGTATTTT. Protein sequence: CASSRLAGITDTQYF. The variable domain in full, with the rest retrieved from reference TRBV7-9 and TRBJ2-3, is DTGVSQNPRHKITKRGQNVTFRCDPISEHNRLYWYRQTLGQGPEFLTYFQNEAQLEKSRLLSDRFSAERPKGSFSTLEIQRTEQGDSAMYLCASSRLAGITDTQYFGPGTRLTVL.

This clone was picked up one time. The chain is built from TRBV7-3 and TRBJ2-6; tentative D call: TRBD1 (6 bases). CDR1 and CDR2 from the germline V gene are SGHTA and FQGTGA. The CDR3 has 18 residues. V was cut by 5 bases and J by 0 bases, with 17 bases left in between. The CDR3 region is CASSGTTGDPSGANVLTF. The CDR3 DNA is TGTGCCAGCAGCGGGACGACAGGCGATCCCTCTGGGGCCAACGTCCTGACTTTC.

The J gene is TRBJ1-2, the V gene TRBV5-1; D possibly corresponds to TRBD1 (6 bases). The CDR3 runs to 14 residues. V shed 2 bases and J shed 2 bases, with 10 bases lying between them. Germline V gene data show CDR1 as SGHRS and CDR2 as YFSETQ. The CDR3, as DNA: TGCGCCAGCAGCTTCGGGGGGCGCAACTATGGCTACACCTTC. Protein sequence: CASSFGGRNYGYTF.